This TCR beta chain was documented in a study of blood T cell repertoires in COVID-19. Whole-study context: The analysed material was cDNA or gDNA that came from T cells, B-cell-depleted T cells, or PBMCs.

This CDR3 comprises 15 residues. Germline V gene sequence: CDR1 MNHNS, CDR2 SASEGT. Losses at the gene ends were 2 bases for V and 3 bases for J; bases not matched to a gene: 6. Participants were aged about 18 to 100 years, lived in under 30 US areas, and enrolled virtually. Participant-reported clinical history was the basis for cohort assignment. Cohort 3 donors were reported recovered after two negative PCRs, clearance, or symptom resolution. This clone has a handful of counts. This table comes from immunoSEQ multiplex PCR, and its TCRdb copy is limited to in-frame clones, with some not included. The table has around 200,000 clones, just under 90% seen once; the top ten hold 1.2%.

The clonotype originates from a man younger than 45 who had recovered from COVID-19. V usage is TRBV6-1 and J usage is TRBJ1-2; TRBD1 agrees at 7 bases. The sample consisted of PBMCs or T cells enriched from blood (not recorded which). The CDR3 is CASSELTGPHYGYTF. CDR3 nucleotide sequence: TGTGCCAGCAGTGAATTGACAGGGCCGCACTATGGCTACACCTTC.